This TCR beta chain was recorded in a study of T-cell reconstitution after alpha-beta-depleted transplantation in children. The authors prepared the TCRbeta library with unique molecular identifiers. MiXCR was run by TCRdb on the PCR reads, yielding one entry per CDR3 protein. The sample has around 190,000 distinct CDR3 sequences, approximately 6.9% seen once. Germline-derived CDR1 and CDR2 are DFQATT and SNEGSKA (reference sequence). Losses at the gene ends were 6 bases for V and 0 bases for J; bases not matched to a gene: 14. This CDR3 has 17 residues. This clonotype was observed many times. Its antigen is unidentified. General study findings and limits: Among T cells one year after transplant, newly produced cells accounted for most counts and diversity.

The V call is TRBV20-1, the J call TRBJ1-5, with 7 bases identical to TRBD1. The specimen was PBMCs, collected before TCRalphabeta/CD19-depleted stem cell transplant. This TCR came from a boy younger than 10 with acute lymphoblastic leukemia, due to receive a stem cell transplant. CDR3 loop: CSALVRDRAYSNQPQHF. CDR3 in DNA: TGCAGTGCCCTGGTACGGGACAGAGCATATAGCAATCAGCCCCAGCATTTT.